This T cell receptor beta chain was captured in a study of CD8+ T cells in alopecia areata (dated by TCRdb to 2017 to 2018). Describing the broader study: Treated patients were enrolled in an open-label pilot trial of oral tofacitinib at 5 to 10 mg twice daily for moderate-to-severe alopecia areata. Tofacitinib was administered for 6 to 18 months, and 6 months of follow-up off drug were then conducted to assess delayed response and recurrence. For the treated patients, the SALT score, which quantifies what percentage of scalp surface area is affected, served as the measure of disease severity. To study T cell clonal expansion in alopecia areata, the researchers applied high-throughput TCRbeta sequencing to both the C3H/HeJ mouse model and human patients. Human TCRbeta sequencing covered scalp tissue and sorted CD4+ and CD8+ peripheral blood T cells from patchy and totalis/universalis alopecia areata patients and healthy controls. Patients on tofacitinib were biopsied at baseline and after 4 and 24 weeks of treatment, and several of the patients also had a later scalp biopsy. Scalp clonality was compared across normal scalp (n=4), patchy alopecia areata scalp (n=8), and alopecia totalis/universalis scalp (n=8). RNA came from the PAXgene miRNA kit for fixed scalp, the miRNeasy kit for PBMCs, and the RNeasy kit for mouse skin. TCRbeta CDR3 regions were amplified by immunoSEQ multiplex PCR with 35 Vbeta forward and 13 Jbeta reverse primers. Results the study describes overall, beyond this receptor: Lesional scalp, especially in alopecia totalis/universalis, showed higher clonality and more expanded CD8+ clones than normal scalp, suggesting antigenic drive. Resident alphabeta T cells in normal human skin are also sequenced, complicating scalp TCR repertoire analysis, unlike mouse skin dominated by gammadelta T cells. Shared TCR sequences between patients were less evident than in mice, which may be partly attributable to HLA diversity in the patient population. With tofacitinib, both scalp clonality and the number of expanded CD8+ clones among the top 100 scalp clones went down significantly. Because the treated cohort was small and had only one nonresponder, larger studies are needed to examine links between baseline CD8+ expansion and response. Many expanded lesional clones were found to persist in scalp and blood during tofacitinib treatment, and relapse after treatment cessation may be partly explained by this persistence.

Preparation of the library involved the immunoSEQ multiplex PCR assay. To provide template for TCR sequencing, every sample had RNA extracted and reverse transcribed into cDNA. First-strand cDNA was synthesized using SuperScript III with a 2:1 mix of oligo-dT and random hexamers. A synthetic immune receptor repertoire was used to measure amplification bias, and any remaining bias was corrected computationally. The original pipeline was this. Raw reads were preprocessed to remove errors, and CDR3 was defined according to IMGT conventions as the region from the conserved cysteine to phenylalanine. Clonality was computed by normalizing Shannon entropy by log2 of the number of productive unique TCRs and subtracting the result from 1. Scalp TCRbeta sequences were cross-referenced with sorted blood CD4 and CD8 repertoires so that the CD4 or CD8 identity of scalp clones could be inferred. This is the immuneACCESS table as TCRdb keeps it, with only in-frame sequences that have V and J called. A part of the clones is gone; compared with another copy, unresolved V genes explain less than half, and the rest is unexplained. Clone size and the V and J calls come from that table; the DNA yielded D and trimming. Across this sample there are roughly 230,000 clones, with around two fifths seen only once. Around 2.8% of the sample rests with the top ten.

In the paper's terms, the treatment or condition label means: oral pan-JAK inhibitor, 5-10 mg twice daily. Peripheral blood and lesional scalp punch biopsies were obtained from patients with alopecia areata. PBMCs were isolated by density centrifugation and stained for CD3, CD4 and CD8, and CD4+ and CD8+ T cells were sorted on a FACSAria. Taken from the germline V gene, the CDR1 and CDR2 loops are SGDLS and YYNGEE. The junction shows trimming of 0 bases on V and 5 bases on J, and the gene matches do not reach 14 bases of it. The CDR3 sequence holds 19 residues, the cysteine and phenylalanine included. The retained sequence is limited to the CDR3, 57 bases, with the frame set at the first base. About this clone itself: Its antigen is not yet known. There are no base qualities to consult, and no much larger clone falls within one base.

The sequencing used CD4+ T cells sorted from blood, collected around week 36, from a patient treated with tofacitinib. The source is a human donor with alopecia areata. This sequence uses TRBV9 and TRBJ2-1, with TRBD2 identical over 10 junction bases. The CDR3 region: CASSVEGLAGAVLNNEQFF. The DNA sequence reads TGTGCCAGCAGCGTAGAAGGTCTAGCGGGAGCCGTCCTTAACAATGAGCAGTTCTTC.